The rows below give T cell receptor beta chains drawn from one sample of a study of CD8 T cells in Susac syndrome. TCRdb redid the calling of the immunoSEQ multiplex PCR reads with MiXCR, one entry per CDR3 protein. Of 250,000 to 300,000 distinct CDR3 sequences listed, around nine tenths were seen once; the top ten hold around 0.18%. The sequencing sample was made of CD8+ T cells from PBMCs. All receptors derive from a human donor with multiple sclerosis. CDR3s include the opening cysteine and the closing phenylalanine or tryptophan. A D gene is named only where the DNA matches it firmly. For some rows the clone size is stated as once, few or many, or as a class when expanded; others skip it.

D	V	size	J	CDR3	DNA
TRBD1	TRBV2	NA	TRBJ1-2	CASSEGSGTGIYGYTF	TGTGCCAGCAGTGAAGGGTCCGGGACAGGGATCTATGGCTACACCTTC
NA	TRBV2	NA	TRBJ1-6	CASIGNGHHGRALHF	TGTGCCAGCATCGGAAATGGACACCACGGTAGGGCCCTCCACTTT
TRBD2	TRBV6-2/TRBV6-3	NA	TRBJ2-3	CASSYPAGGGTDTQYF	TGTGCCAGCAGTTACCCCGCGGGGGGTGGCACAGATACGCAGTATTTT
NA	TRBV6-2/TRBV6-3	few	TRBJ2-7	CASSPDGESYEQYF	TGTGCCAGCAGTCCGGACGGAGAATCCTACGAGCAGTACTTC
NA	TRBV20-1	NA	TRBJ2-7	CSARDKLALYEQYF	TGCAGTGCTAGAGATAAACTAGCCTTGTACGAGCAGTACTTC
NA	TRBV11-2	NA	TRBJ2-7	CASSSITYEQYF	TGTGCCAGCAGCTCTATTACCTACGAGCAGTACTTC
TRBD2	TRBV29-1	few	TRBJ2-1	CSVEGVAGVNEQFF	TGCAGCGTTGAAGGGGTAGCGGGAGTGAATGAGCAGTTCTTC
NA	TRBV7-9	NA	TRBJ2-7	CASSLGATTPLEQYF	TGTGCCAGCAGCTTAGGGGCGACTACTCCACTGGAGCAGTACTTC
NA	TRBV7-9	NA	TRBJ2-1	CASSSLQGSYNEQFF	TGTGCCAGCAGCTCCCTACAGGGCTCCTACAATGAGCAGTTCTTC
TRBD1	TRBV29-1	NA	TRBJ1-1	CSVIGTGYLAFF	TGCAGCGTGATCGGGACAGGGTATCTGGCTTTCTTT
TRBD2	TRBV14	NA	TRBJ2-2	CASSWGLAYTGELFF	TGTGCCAGCAGCTGGGGACTAGCGTACACCGGGGAGCTGTTTTTT
TRBD2	TRBV5-6	NA	TRBJ2-1	CASSRLAGSNEQFF	TGTGCCAGCAGCCGACTAGCGGGAAGTAATGAGCAGTTCTTC
NA	TRBV24-1	NA	TRBJ2-7	CATSDLQGYEQYF	TGTGCCACCAGTGATCTACAGGGTTACGAGCAGTACTTC
TRBD2	TRBV29-1	NA	TRBJ2-1	CSVSGVAGFNINEQFF	TGCAGCGTTTCTGGCGTAGCGGGTTTCAATATCAATGAGCAGTTCTTC
NA	TRBV6-2/TRBV6-3	NA	TRBJ2-3	CASSYSTHPGTDTQYF	TGTGCCAGCAGTTACTCTACACATCCGGGCACAGATACGCAGTATTTT
TRBD1	TRBV4-3	once	TRBJ1-1	CASSPRQGLNTEAFF	TGCGCCAGCAGCCCGCGACAGGGCCTCAACACTGAAGCTTTCTTT
TRBD2	TRBV4-2	NA	TRBJ2-3	CASSQDFLAGDLDTQYF	TGTGCCAGCAGCCAAGATTTCCTAGCGGGAGACCTAGATACGCAGTATTTT
NA	TRBV4-3	once	TRBJ2-1	CASSQYSGVSYNEQFF	TGCGCCAGCAGCCAATATAGCGGAGTATCCTACAATGAGCAGTTCTTC
TRBD1	TRBV4-3	NA	TRBJ2-1	CASSQERQGSSYNEQFF	TGCGCCAGCAGCCAAGAGAGACAGGGGAGCTCCTACAATGAGCAGTTCTTC
NA	TRBV14	NA	TRBJ2-1	CASSPGYWQFF	TGTGCCAGCAGCCCAGGGTATTGGCAGTTCTTC
TRBD2	TRBV7-3	NA	TRBJ2-3	CASSLTGGPGDTQYF	TGTGCCAGCAGCTTAACGGGAGGGCCCGGAGATACGCAGTATTTT
TRBD1	TRBV27	NA	TRBJ1-1	CASSPDRVDTEAFF	TGTGCCAGCAGTCCAGACAGGGTCGACACTGAAGCTTTCTTT
NA	TRBV27	NA	TRBJ2-7	CASSSGAGRGAYSYEQYF	TGTGCCAGCAGCTCGGGCGCAGGCCGGGGGGCCTACAGCTACGAGCAGTACTTC
NA	TRBV6-5	NA	TRBJ2-4	CASSNTYRALAKNIQYF	TGTGCCAGCAGTAACACATACAGGGCTTTAGCCAAAAACATTCAGTACTTC
NA	TRBV5-6	NA	TRBJ1-1	CASSLGGVSANTEAFF	TGTGCCAGCAGCTTGGGAGGGGTCTCGGCGAACACTGAAGCTTTCTTT
TRBD1	TRBV23-1	NA	TRBJ2-6	CASSQSGTGGSGANVLTF	TGCGCCAGCAGTCAGTCTGGGACAGGGGGCTCTGGGGCCAACGTCCTGACTTTC
NA	TRBV28	NA	TRBJ2-2	CASRWEALGTGELFF	TGTGCCAGCAGATGGGAGGCCCTTGGGACCGGGGAGCTGTTTTTT
NA	TRBV6-2/TRBV6-3	NA	TRBJ1-2	CASSHTEGPQGYTF	TGTGCCAGCAGTCACACAGAGGGCCCGCAAGGCTACACCTTC
TRBD2	TRBV6-4	NA	TRBJ2-3	CASSNGTSGNADTQYF	TGTGCCAGCAGTAACGGGACTAGCGGGAACGCAGATACGCAGTATTTT
NA	TRBV12-3/TRBV12-4	NA	TRBJ1-4	CASSLWGSREKLFF	TGTGCCAGCAGTTTGTGGGGGAGCCGAGAAAAACTGTTTTTT
NA	TRBV7-9	NA	TRBJ1-3	CASSQGSGNTIYF	TGTGCCAGCAGCCAGGGTTCGGGAAACACCATATATTTT
NA	TRBV4-3	NA	TRBJ2-6	CASSQELSGANVLTF	TGCGCCAGCAGCCAAGAACTCTCTGGGGCCAACGTCCTGACTTTC
NA	TRBV9	NA	TRBJ1-1	CASSGASPEAFF	TGTGCCAGCAGCGGAGCCTCCCCTGAAGCTTTCTTT
NA	TRBV7-2	NA	TRBJ2-1	CASSLGLVSSNEQFF	TGTGCCAGCAGCTTAGGACTAGTGAGTAGCAATGAGCAGTTCTTC
NA	TRBV7-8	NA	TRBJ2-5	CASSPHLVGQGQETQYF	TGTGCCAGCAGCCCCCACCTAGTAGGTCAGGGTCAAGAGACCCAGTACTTC
NA	TRBV20-1	NA	TRBJ1-2	CSAARWTELANYGYTF	TGCAGTGCTGCCCGGTGGACAGAACTAGCTAACTATGGCTACACCTTC
NA	TRBV29-1	NA	TRBJ2-1	CSVVPRSYNEQFF	TGCAGCGTTGTGCCCAGATCCTACAATGAGCAGTTCTTC
NA	TRBV27	NA	TRBJ2-7	CASSLSSNYEQYF	TGTGCCAGCAGTTTAAGTTCAAACTACGAGCAGTACTTC
TRBD2	TRBV28	NA	TRBJ2-2	CASSFRGLANTGELFF	TGTGCCAGCAGTTTTAGGGGACTAGCGAACACCGGGGAGCTGTTTTTT
NA	TRBV27	NA	TRBJ2-3	CATAEVQTDTQYF	TGTGCCACCGCCGAGGTGCAGACAGATACGCAGTATTTT
NA	TRBV25-1	few	TRBJ2-5	CASTRQRYQETQYF	TGTGCCAGCACTAGACAGCGCTACCAAGAGACCCAGTACTTC
NA	TRBV20-1	NA	TRBJ2-2	CSAHRDSGDAGELFF	TGCAGTGCTCACCGGGACAGCGGGGATGCCGGGGAGCTGTTTTTT
NA	TRBV20-1	NA	TRBJ2-7	CSAIHGTPTYEQYF	TGCAGTGCAATTCACGGGACACCCACCTACGAGCAGTACTTC
NA	TRBV6-5	NA	TRBJ2-7	CASSYGSEQYF	TGTGCCAGCAGTTATGGATCCGAGCAGTACTTC
TRBD2	TRBV28	few	TRBJ2-7	CASSFRGGRSYEQYF	TGTGCCAGCAGTTTTCGGGGCGGGAGGTCCTACGAGCAGTACTTC
TRBD2	TRBV7-3	NA	TRBJ2-2	CASSFLAGAGTGELFF	TGTGCCAGCAGCTTCTTAGCGGGAGCGGGCACCGGGGAGCTGTTTTTT
NA	TRBV3-1	NA	TRBJ2-7	CASSHQGYEQYF	TGTGCCAGCAGCCACCAGGGTTACGAGCAGTACTTC
TRBD1	TRBV28	NA	TRBJ1-4	CASRLLAGQTNEKLFF	TGTGCCAGCAGGCTCCTAGCGGGACAGACTAATGAAAAACTGTTTTTT